This T cell receptor beta chain was recorded in a study of T cell clusters in autoimmune cytopenias. Across the whole study: Healthy control donors averaged roughly 50 years of age, with a median of about 59 years.

One tube held mixed TRB-A and TRB-B primer pools for touch-down PCR. TCRdb reanalyzed the multiplex PCR reads, giving one entry per CDR3 protein sequence and no DNA. Its listing shows approximately 4,600 distinct CDR3 sequences. TRB was amplified from 250 ng of peripheral blood genomic DNA per sample. Germline lookup yields CDR1 MNHEY and CDR2 SVGEGT. The CDR3 length is 12 residues. These same data were also listed under a study on T cell repertoires in aging, cancer and after chemotherapy.

This sequence was found in a human donor in good health. The J gene is TRBJ2-3, the V gene TRBV6-2 or TRBV6-3; TCRdb selects TRBD1, and the lack of DNA leaves this call unchecked. Sequences were obtained from peripheral blood. CDR3 sequence reads: CAAREPTDTQYF.